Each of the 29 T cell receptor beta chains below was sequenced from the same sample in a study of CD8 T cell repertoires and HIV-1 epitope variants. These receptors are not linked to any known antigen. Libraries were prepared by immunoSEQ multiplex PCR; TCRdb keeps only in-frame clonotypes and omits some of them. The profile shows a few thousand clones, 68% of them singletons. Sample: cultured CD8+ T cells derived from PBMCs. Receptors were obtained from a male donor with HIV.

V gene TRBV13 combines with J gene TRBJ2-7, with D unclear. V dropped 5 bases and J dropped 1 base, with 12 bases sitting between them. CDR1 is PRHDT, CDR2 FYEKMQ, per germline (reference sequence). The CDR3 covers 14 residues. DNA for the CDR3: TGTGCCAGCAGCCCTGGTGGCGAGTCCTACGAGCAGTACTTC. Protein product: CASSPGGESYEQYF. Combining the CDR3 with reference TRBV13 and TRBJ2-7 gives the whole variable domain AAGVIQSPRHLIKEKRETATLKCYPIPRHDTVYWYQQGPGQDPQFLISFYEKMQSDKGSIPDRFSAQQFSDYHSELNMSSLELGDSALYFCASSPGGESYEQYFGPGTRLTVT.

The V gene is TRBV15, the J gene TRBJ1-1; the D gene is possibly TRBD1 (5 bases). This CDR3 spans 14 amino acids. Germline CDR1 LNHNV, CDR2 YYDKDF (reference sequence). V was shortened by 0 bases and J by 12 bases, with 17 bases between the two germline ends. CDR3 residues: CATSRDRAAGRSFF. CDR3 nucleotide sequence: TGTGCCACCAGCAGAGATCGGGCTGCAGGGCGTTCTTTCTTT.

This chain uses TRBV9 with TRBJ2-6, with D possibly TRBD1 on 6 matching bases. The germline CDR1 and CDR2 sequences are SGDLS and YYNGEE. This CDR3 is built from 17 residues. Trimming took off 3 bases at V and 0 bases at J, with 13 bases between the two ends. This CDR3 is CASSEIGQFSGANVLTF. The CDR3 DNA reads TGTGCCAGCAGCGAAATTGGACAGTTCTCTGGGGCCAACGTCCTGACTTTC.

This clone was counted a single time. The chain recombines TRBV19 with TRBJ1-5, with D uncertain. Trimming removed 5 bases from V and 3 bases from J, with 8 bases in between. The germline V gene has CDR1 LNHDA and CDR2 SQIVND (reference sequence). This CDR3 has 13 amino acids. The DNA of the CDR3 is TGTGCCAGTAGTCCCGAATTCAATCAGCCCCAGCATTTT. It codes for CASSPEFNQPQHF.

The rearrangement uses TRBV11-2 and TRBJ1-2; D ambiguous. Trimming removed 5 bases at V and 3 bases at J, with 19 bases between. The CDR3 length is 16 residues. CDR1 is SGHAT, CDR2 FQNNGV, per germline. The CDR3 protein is CASSPWPVELDYGYTF. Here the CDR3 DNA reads TGTGCCAGCAGCCCTTGGCCGGTAGAATTGGACTATGGCTACACCTTC. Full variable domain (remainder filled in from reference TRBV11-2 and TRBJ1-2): EAGVAQSPRYKIIEKRQSVAFWCNPISGHATLYWYQQILGQGPKLLIQFQNNGVVDDSQLPKDRFSAERLKGVDSTLKIQPAKLEDSAVYLCASSPWPVELDYGYTFGSGTRLTVV.

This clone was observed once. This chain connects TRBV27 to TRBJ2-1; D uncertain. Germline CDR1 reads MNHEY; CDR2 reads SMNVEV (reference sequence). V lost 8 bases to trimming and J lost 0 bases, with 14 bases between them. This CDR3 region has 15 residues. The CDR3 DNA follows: TGTGCCAGCGGGATTGATCGAAGCTCCTACAATGAGCAGTTCTTC. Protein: CASGIDRSSYNEQFF.

The CDR3 coding sequence is TGTGCCAGCAGTTACTCGATGGGGAAATATCAGCCCCAGCATTTT. Protein sequence: CASSYSMGKYQPQHF. This sequence joins TRBV6-5 and TRBJ1-5; unclear D gene. V lost 0 bases and J lost 5, with 11 bases in between. The length of the CDR3 is 15 residues. Germline CDR1 and CDR2: MNHEY and SVGAGI.

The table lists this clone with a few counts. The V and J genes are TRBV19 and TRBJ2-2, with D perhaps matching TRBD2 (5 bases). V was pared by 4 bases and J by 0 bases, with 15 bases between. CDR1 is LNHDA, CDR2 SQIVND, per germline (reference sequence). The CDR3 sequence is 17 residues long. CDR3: CASSNWIQTTNTGELFF. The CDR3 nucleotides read TGTGCCAGTAGTAACTGGATTCAGACTACGAACACCGGGGAGCTGTTTTTT.

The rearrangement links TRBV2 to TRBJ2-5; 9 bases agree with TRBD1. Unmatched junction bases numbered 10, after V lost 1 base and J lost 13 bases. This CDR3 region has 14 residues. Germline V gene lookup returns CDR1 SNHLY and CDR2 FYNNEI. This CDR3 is CASSEDTGGGTRYF. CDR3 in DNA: TGTGCCAGCAGTGAAGATACAGGGGGCGGAACTCGGTACTTC.

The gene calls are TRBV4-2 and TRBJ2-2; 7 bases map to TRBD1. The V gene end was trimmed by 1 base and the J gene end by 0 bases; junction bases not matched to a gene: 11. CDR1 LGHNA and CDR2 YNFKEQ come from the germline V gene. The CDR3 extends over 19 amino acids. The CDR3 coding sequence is TGTGCCAGCAGCCAAGGAGTTTTAACCGGGACAGCGAACACCGGGGAGCTGTTTTTT. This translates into CASSQGVLTGTANTGELFF.

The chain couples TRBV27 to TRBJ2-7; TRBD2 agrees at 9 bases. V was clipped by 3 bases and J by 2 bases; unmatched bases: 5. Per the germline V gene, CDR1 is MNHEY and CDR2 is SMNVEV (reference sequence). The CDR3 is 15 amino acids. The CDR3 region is CASSFQAGGTYEQYF. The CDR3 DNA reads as TGTGCCAGCAGTTTTCAGGCGGGAGGGACCTACGAGCAGTACTTC.

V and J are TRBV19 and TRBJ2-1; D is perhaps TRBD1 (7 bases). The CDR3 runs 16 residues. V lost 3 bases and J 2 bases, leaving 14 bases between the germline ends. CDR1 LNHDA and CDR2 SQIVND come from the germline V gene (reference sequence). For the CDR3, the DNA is TGTGCCAGTAGTATTGCAGGGGGGAACCCCTACAATGAGCAGTTCTTC. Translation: CASSIAGGNPYNEQFF.

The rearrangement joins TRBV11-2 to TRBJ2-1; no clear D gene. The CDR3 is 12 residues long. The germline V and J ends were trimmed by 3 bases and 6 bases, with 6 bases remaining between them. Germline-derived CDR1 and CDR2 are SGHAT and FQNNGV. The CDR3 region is CASSFALNEQFF. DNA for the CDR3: TGTGCCAGCAGCTTTGCTCTCAATGAGCAGTTCTTC.

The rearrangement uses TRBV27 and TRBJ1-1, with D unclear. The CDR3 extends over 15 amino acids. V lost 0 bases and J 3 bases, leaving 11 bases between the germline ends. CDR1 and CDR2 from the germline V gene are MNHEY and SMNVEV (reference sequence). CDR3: CASSLSLAGDTEAFF. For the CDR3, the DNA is TGTGCCAGCAGTTTATCTTTGGCCGGGGACACTGAAGCTTTCTTT.

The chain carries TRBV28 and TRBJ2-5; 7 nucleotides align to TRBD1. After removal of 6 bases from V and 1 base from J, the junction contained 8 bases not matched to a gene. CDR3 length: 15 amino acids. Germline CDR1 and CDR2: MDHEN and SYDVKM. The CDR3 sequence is CASRPTGKRQETQYF. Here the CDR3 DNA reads TGTGCCAGCAGACCGACAGGGAAGCGCCAAGAGACCCAGTACTTC.

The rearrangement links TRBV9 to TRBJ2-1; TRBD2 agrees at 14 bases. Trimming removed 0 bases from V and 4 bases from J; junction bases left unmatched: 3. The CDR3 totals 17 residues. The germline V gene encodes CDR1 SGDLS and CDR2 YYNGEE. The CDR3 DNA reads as TGTGCCAGCAGCGTAGAGGGACTAGCGGGGGAATACAATGAGCAGTTCTTC. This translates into CASSVEGLAGEYNEQFF.

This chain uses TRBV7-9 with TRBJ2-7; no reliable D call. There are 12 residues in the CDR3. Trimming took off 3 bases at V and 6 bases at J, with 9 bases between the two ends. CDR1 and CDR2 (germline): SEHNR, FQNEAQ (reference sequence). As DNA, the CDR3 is TGTGCCAGCAGCTTGGGCACGGGCGAGCAGTACTTC. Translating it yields CASSLGTGEQYF.

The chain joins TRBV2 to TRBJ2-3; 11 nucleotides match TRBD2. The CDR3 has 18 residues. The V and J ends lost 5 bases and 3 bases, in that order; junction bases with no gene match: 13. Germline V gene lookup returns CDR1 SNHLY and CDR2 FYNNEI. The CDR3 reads CASSLRQGLAVGTDTQYF. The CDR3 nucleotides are TGTGCCAGCAGTCTGAGACAGGGACTAGCGGTAGGAACAGATACGCAGTATTTT.

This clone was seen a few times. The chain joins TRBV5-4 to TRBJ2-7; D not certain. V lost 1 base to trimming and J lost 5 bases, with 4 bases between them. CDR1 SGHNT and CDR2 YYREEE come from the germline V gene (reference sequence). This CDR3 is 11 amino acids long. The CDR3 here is CASSLSHEQYF. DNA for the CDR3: TGTGCCAGCAGCTTGTCCCACGAGCAGTACTTC. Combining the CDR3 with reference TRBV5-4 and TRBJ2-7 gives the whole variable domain ETGVTQSPTHLIKTRGQQVTLRCSSQSGHNTVSWYQQALGQGPQFIFQYYREEENGRGNFPPRFSGLQFPNYSSELNVNALELDDSALYLCASSLSHEQYFGPGTRLTVT.

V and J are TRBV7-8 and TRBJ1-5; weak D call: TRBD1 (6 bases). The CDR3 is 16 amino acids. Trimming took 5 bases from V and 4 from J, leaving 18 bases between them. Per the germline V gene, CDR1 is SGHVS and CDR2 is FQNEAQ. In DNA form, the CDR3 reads TGTGCCAGCAGCCAGGGGCCCGGAGGGGGAAATCAGCCCCAGCATTTT. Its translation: CASSQGPGGGNQPQHF.

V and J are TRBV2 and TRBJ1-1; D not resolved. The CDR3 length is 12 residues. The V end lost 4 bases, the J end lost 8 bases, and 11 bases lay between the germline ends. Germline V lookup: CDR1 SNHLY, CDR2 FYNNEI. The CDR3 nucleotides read TGTGCCAGCAGTGGGCTACACCCCGAAGCTTTCTTT. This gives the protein CASSGLHPEAFF.

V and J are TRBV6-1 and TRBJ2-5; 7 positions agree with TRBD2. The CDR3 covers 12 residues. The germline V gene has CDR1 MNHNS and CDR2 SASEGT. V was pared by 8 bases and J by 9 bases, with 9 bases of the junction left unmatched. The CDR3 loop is CASFRGGSAQYF. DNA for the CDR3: TGTGCCAGCTTTAGGGGAGGGTCGGCCCAGTACTTC.

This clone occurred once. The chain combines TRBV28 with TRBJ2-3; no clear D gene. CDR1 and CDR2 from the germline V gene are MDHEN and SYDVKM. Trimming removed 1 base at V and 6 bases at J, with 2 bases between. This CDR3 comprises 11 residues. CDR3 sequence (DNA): TGTGCCAGCAGTTTATCGGATACGCAGTATTTT. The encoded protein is CASSLSDTQYF.

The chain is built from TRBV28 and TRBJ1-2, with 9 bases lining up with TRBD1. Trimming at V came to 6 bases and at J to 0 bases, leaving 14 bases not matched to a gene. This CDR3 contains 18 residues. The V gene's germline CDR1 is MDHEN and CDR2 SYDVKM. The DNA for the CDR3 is TGTGCCAGCAGCCGAGACCCGGGACAGGGCCCAGCTAACTATGGCTACACCTTC. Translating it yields CASSRDPGQGPANYGYTF.

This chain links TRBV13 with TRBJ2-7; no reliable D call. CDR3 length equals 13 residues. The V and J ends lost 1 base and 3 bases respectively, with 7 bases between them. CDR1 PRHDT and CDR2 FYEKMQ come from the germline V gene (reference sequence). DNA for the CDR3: TGTGCCAGCAGCTTAGTCAGCCACTACGAGCAGTACTTC. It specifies CASSLVSHYEQYF.

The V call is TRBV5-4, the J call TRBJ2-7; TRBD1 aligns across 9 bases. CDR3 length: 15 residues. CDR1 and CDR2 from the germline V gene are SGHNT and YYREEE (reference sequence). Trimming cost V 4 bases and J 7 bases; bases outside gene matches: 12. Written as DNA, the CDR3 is TGTGCCAGCAGCCTTGACGGGACAGGGCCTGGGGAGCAGTACTTC. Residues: CASSLDGTGPGEQYF. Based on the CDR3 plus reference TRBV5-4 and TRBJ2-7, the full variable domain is ETGVTQSPTHLIKTRGQQVTLRCSSQSGHNTVSWYQQALGQGPQFIFQYYREEENGRGNFPPRFSGLQFPNYSSELNVNALELDDSALYLCASSLDGTGPGEQYFGPGTRLTVT.

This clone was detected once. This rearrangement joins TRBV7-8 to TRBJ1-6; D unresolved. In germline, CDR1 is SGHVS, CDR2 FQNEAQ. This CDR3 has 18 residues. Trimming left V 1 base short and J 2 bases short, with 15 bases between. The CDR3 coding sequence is TGTGCCAGCAGCTTAGACCCCCGAGGGTTTGCCTATAATTCACCCCTCCACTTT. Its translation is CASSLDPRGFAYNSPLHF.

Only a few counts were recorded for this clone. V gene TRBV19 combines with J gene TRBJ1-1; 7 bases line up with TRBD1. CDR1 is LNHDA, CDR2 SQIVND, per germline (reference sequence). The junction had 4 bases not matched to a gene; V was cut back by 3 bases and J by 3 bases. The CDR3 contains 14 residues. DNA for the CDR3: TGTGCCAGTAGTATCGGCAGGGGGGACACTGAAGCTTTCTTT. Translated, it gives CASSIGRGDTEAFF.

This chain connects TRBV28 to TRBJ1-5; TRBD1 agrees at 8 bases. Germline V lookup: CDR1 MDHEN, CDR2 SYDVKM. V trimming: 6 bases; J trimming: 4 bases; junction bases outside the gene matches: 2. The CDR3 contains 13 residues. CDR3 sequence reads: CASRTGANQPQHF. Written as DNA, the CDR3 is TGTGCCAGCAGGACAGGGGCGAATCAGCCCCAGCATTTT.